Presented here are 18 T cell receptor beta chains from one specimen sequenced in a study of shared clonotypes between healthy human individuals. Clones were read by immunoSEQ multiplex PCR, and TCRdb kept only the in-frame ones, dropping some. In the table there are roughly 2 million clones, more than 90% of which are singletons. The sequencing sample was made of naive CD4+ T cells sorted from blood. Subset indicated: CD45RA+ positively selected. The source is a man between 18 and 35 years old in good health.

The rearrangement links TRBV11-2 to TRBJ2-1; 7 bases align to TRBD2. Trimming cost V 5 bases and J 5 bases; bases outside gene matches: 12. Germline assignment: CDR1 SGHAT and CDR2 FQNNGV. The CDR3 has 16 amino acids. The CDR3 sequence is CASSLGRLAVHNEQFF. CDR3 DNA: TGTGCCAGCAGCCTAGGCAGGCTAGCGGTTCACAATGAGCAGTTCTTC.

CDR3 nucleotide sequence: TGTGCCAGTAGTAGAAGCCAGATCAATCAGCCCCAGCATTTT. Translation: CASSRSQINQPQHF. This chain links TRBV19 with TRBJ1-5; D call uncertain. The CDR3 loop spans 14 amino acids. Trimming pared 4 bases from V and 3 bases from J, leaving 10 bases between. In germline, CDR1 is LNHDA, CDR2 SQIVND (reference sequence).

This chain joins TRBV10-3 and TRBJ2-2; 7 positions agree with TRBD1. This CDR3 spans 14 amino acids. Trimming at V came to 3 bases and at J to 5 bases, leaving 3 bases not matched to a gene. Germline V gene data show CDR1 as ENHRY and CDR2 as SYGVKD. This CDR3 is CAISDGRGTGELFF. The CDR3 DNA reads TGTGCCATCAGTGACGGCAGGGGGACCGGGGAGCTGTTTTTT.

The V call is TRBV6-1, the J call TRBJ1-3; 9 bases align to TRBD1. The CDR3 is made up of 16 amino acids. Germline V gives CDR1 MNHNS, CDR2 SASEGT. V was clipped by 3 bases and J by 0 bases; unmatched bases: 3. The DNA for the CDR3 is TGTGCCAGCAGTGAGGGACAGGGAGCCTCTGGAAACACCATATATTTT. Protein sequence: CASSEGQGASGNTIYF.

The gene calls are TRBV7-2 and TRBJ2-5; TRBD1 agrees at 9 bases. The CDR3 spans 17 residues. Trimming removed 0 bases from V and 5 bases from J; junction bases left unmatched: 10. Germline CDR1 is SGHTA and CDR2 is FQGNSA. CDR3 in DNA: TGTGCCAGCAGCTTAGCTGCCACAGGGGGCGCGTGGGAGACCCAGTACTTC. Translating gives CASSLAATGGAWETQYF.

V usage is TRBV10-3 and J usage is TRBJ1-1, with a tentative D call TRBD1 (5 bases). V gave up 7 bases and J gave up 1 base, with 13 bases separating them. Germline V gene lookup returns CDR1 ENHRY and CDR2 SYGVKD. The CDR3 is 14 amino acids. CDR3 protein: CAITKQESNTEAFF. The CDR3 nucleotides read TGTGCCATCACCAAACAGGAGTCGAACACTGAAGCTTTCTTT.

This chain connects TRBV5-1 to TRBJ2-5; 8 nucleotides align to TRBD1. Germline V gives CDR1 SGHRS, CDR2 YFSETQ. The V segment lost 4 bases and the J segment 4 bases; nucleotides outside the gene matches: 9. This CDR3 spans 15 amino acids. The CDR3 DNA follows: TGCGCCAGCAGCCTTCGGACAGGGAGTGGAGAGACCCAGTACTTC. Protein sequence: CASSLRTGSGETQYF. Filled out from reference TRBV5-1 and TRBJ2-5, the complete variable domain reads KAGVTQTPRYLIKTRGQQVTLSCSPISGHRSVSWYQQTPGQGLQFLFEYFSETQRNKGNFPGRFSGRQFSNSRSEMNVSTLELGDSALYLCASSLRTGSGETQYFGPGTRLLVL.

The chain joins TRBV9 to TRBJ1-2; D is unresolved. The CDR3 length is 14 residues. The germline CDR1 and CDR2 sequences are SGDLS and YYNGEE. V lost 4 bases to trimming and J lost 8 bases, with 18 bases between them. CDR3 sequence reads: CASSSRTESEGYTF. The CDR3 DNA sequence: TGTGCCAGCAGCAGCAGAACAGAATCGGAAGGCTACACCTTC.

The chain joins TRBV6-1 to TRBJ1-5, with D uncertain. The ends were cut back, 1 base at V and 1 base at J, with 8 bases in the middle. The CDR3 is 15 residues long. Per germline, CDR1 MNHNS and CDR2 SASEGT. The CDR3, as DNA: TGTGCCAGCAGTGAAGGAGGCGAAAGCAATCAGCCCCAGCATTTT. Amino acid sequence: CASSEGGESNQPQHF.

The rearrangement links TRBV10-3 to TRBJ2-7; the D gene is possibly TRBD2 (6 bases). Per the germline V gene, CDR1 is ENHRY and CDR2 is SYGVKD. This CDR3 has 17 residues. Trimming pared 4 bases from V and 0 bases from J, leaving 19 bases between. CDR3 in amino acids: CAISAFVGGESSYEQYF. The CDR3 DNA reads as TGTGCCATCAGTGCTTTCGTCGGGGGAGAAAGCTCCTACGAGCAGTACTTC.

Written as DNA, the CDR3 is TGTGCCAGCAGTTACACGAACAGGGGGAACTATGGCTACACCTTC. It is translated as CASSYTNRGNYGYTF. The chain carries TRBV6-5 and TRBJ1-2; 8 bases are shared with TRBD1. V shed 2 bases, J shed 2 bases, and the junction held 4 bases outside the gene matches. There are 15 residues in the CDR3. Germline V CDR1 and CDR2: MNHEY, SVGAGI.

Concerning this clone: This CDR3 is also generated by other DNA sequences in the sample. The chain recombines TRBV7-9 with TRBJ1-5; 7 bases are a match to TRBD1. V gave up 4 bases and J gave up 6 bases; unmatched junction bases: 6. CDR1 and CDR2 from the germline V gene are SEHNR and FQNEAQ (reference sequence). This CDR3 region has 14 residues. The CDR3 region has the DNA TGTGCCAGCAGCTCCGACAGGGTAGGTCAGCCCCAGCATTTT. Its protein product is CASSSDRVGQPQHF.

The rearrangement uses TRBV30 and TRBJ2-2; TRBD2 aligns across 10 bases. V lost 0 bases and J lost 5; bases outside the gene matches: 9. The CDR3 contains 17 residues. CDR1 is GTSNPN and CDR2 is SVGIG in the germline V gene (reference sequence). The CDR3 DNA reads TGTGCCTGGAGTGTAGGCAGCGGGAGGGCCGGAACCGGGGAGCTGTTTTTT. Its translation: CAWSVGSGRAGTGELFF.

The rearrangement links TRBV6-5 to TRBJ1-1, with D unresolved. Trimming stripped 6 bases from V and 0 bases from J, with 11 bases between. The CDR3 consists of 14 residues. Germline V CDR1 and CDR2: MNHEY, SVGAGI. CDR3 in amino acids: CASRSEPMNTEAFF. The CDR3 DNA follows: TGTGCCAGCAGGTCAGAACCCATGAACACTGAAGCTTTCTTT.

J is TRBJ2-5 and V is TRBV5-1; TRBD2 matches at 14 bases. Per the germline V gene, CDR1 is SGHRS and CDR2 is YFSETQ. V gave up 4 bases and J gave up 4 bases; unmatched junction bases: 6. The CDR3 contains 16 residues. CDR3: CASSPVTSGGAETQYF. The CDR3 coding sequence is TGCGCCAGCAGCCCGGTGACTAGCGGGGGGGCAGAGACCCAGTACTTC. The whole variable domain, remainder taken from reference TRBV5-1 and TRBJ2-5, is KAGVTQTPRYLIKTRGQQVTLSCSPISGHRSVSWYQQTPGQGLQFLFEYFSETQRNKGNFPGRFSGRQFSNSRSEMNVSTLELGDSALYLCASSPVTSGGAETQYFGPGTRLLVL.

The chain has TRBV5-1 and TRBJ2-5; no clear D gene. CDR1 is SGHRS and CDR2 is YFSETQ in the germline V gene. Trimming left V 0 bases short and J 0 bases short, with 9 bases between. This CDR3 has 15 residues. CDR3 amino acids: CASSLEDVYQETQYF. The CDR3 DNA reads TGCGCCAGCAGCTTGGAGGACGTGTACCAAGAGACCCAGTACTTC.

Notes on this clone: Other DNA sequences in this sample translate to the same CDR3. The chain employs TRBV25-1 and TRBJ1-5; D is undetermined. V was shortened by 3 bases and J by 3 bases, with 9 bases between the two germline ends. Germline V gene lookup returns CDR1 MGHDK and CDR2 SYGVNS. This CDR3 is 14 amino acids long. The CDR3 reads CASSEAGNNQPQHF. CDR3 in DNA: TGTGCCAGCAGTGAGGCGGGGAACAATCAGCCCCAGCATTTT.

The chain employs TRBV9 and TRBJ2-1, with TRBD2 matching 10 bases. V gave up 4 bases and J gave up 4 bases; unmatched junction bases: 8. CDR1 and CDR2 (germline): SGDLS, YYNGEE. CDR3 size: 16 residues. The CDR3 nucleotides read TGTGCCAGCAGCTTAACTAGCGGGAAGGCATACAATGAGCAGTTCTTC. Residues: CASSLTSGKAYNEQFF. The full variable domain, with the rest looked up from reference TRBV9 and TRBJ2-1, is DSGVTQTPKHLITATGQRVTLRCSPRSGDLSVYWYQQSLDQGLQFLIQYYNGEERAKGNILERFSAQQFPDLHSELNLSSLELGDSALYFCASSLTSGKAYNEQFFGPGTRLTVL.